These 16 T cell receptor beta chains share one sample of origin, sequenced in a study of CD8 T cell repertoires and HIV-1 epitope variants. TCRdb's table, derived via immunoSEQ multiplex PCR, lists solely in-frame clones and lacks some. In the table there are a few thousand clones, 69% of which are singletons. No cognate antigen is known for these TCRs. Sequenced sample: cultured CD8+ T cells derived from PBMCs. These TCRs come from a male donor with HIV.

The chain has TRBV9 and TRBJ2-7; D is possibly TRBD1 (5 bases). From germline, CDR1 is SGDLS and CDR2 YYNGEE. This CDR3 is built from 13 residues. The V gene lost 3 bases and the J gene lost 0 bases, with 7 bases spanning the gap. The CDR3 sequence: CASSEDSSYEQYF. CDR3 nucleotide sequence: TGTGCCAGCAGCGAAGACAGCTCCTACGAGCAGTACTTC. The entire variable domain, with the rest obtained from reference TRBV9 and TRBJ2-7, is as follows: DSGVTQTPKHLITATGQRVTLRCSPRSGDLSVYWYQQSLDQGLQFLIQYYNGEERAKGNILERFSAQQFPDLHSELNLSSLELGDSALYFCASSEDSSYEQYFGPGTRLTVT.

Only one count was recorded for this clone. CDR3 DNA: TGTGCCAGCAGCGTCCGACAGACTAGACAGGGGGCGAGAGATAGCGGCTACACCTTC. This codes for CASSVRQTRQGARDSGYTF. The chain is built from TRBV9 and TRBJ1-2; 10 bases align to TRBD1. Germline V gene data show CDR1 as SGDLS and CDR2 as YYNGEE. The V and J ends lost 2 bases and 8 bases, in that order; junction bases with no gene match: 21. CDR3 length: 19 amino acids.

The sample holds one count of this clone. The rearrangement links TRBV5-1 to TRBJ1-1; TRBD1 matches 9 bases. Germline values: CDR1 SGHRS, CDR2 YFSETQ. CDR3 length: 14 amino acids. Trimming at V came to 4 bases and at J to 4 bases, leaving 5 bases not matched to a gene. CDR3 nucleotides: TGCGCCAGCAGCCTGGGACAGGGTATCACTGAAGCTTTCTTT. It specifies CASSLGQGITEAFF.

The V and J genes are TRBV7-9 and TRBJ1-2; D remains unclear. Germline values: CDR1 SEHNR, CDR2 FQNEAQ (reference sequence). The V end was cut by 8 bases, the J end by 2 bases, with 15 bases between. This CDR3 is 14 amino acids long. CDR3 amino acids: CASLLITANYGYTF. DNA for the CDR3: TGTGCCAGCCTGCTTATTACAGCCAACTATGGCTACACCTTC. Full variable domain (missing parts from reference TRBV7-9 and TRBJ1-2): DTGVSQNPRHKITKRGQNVTFRCDPISEHNRLYWYRQTLGQGPEFLTYFQNEAQLEKSRLLSDRFSAERPKGSFSTLEIQRTEQGDSAMYLCASLLITANYGYTFGSGTRLTVV.

V usage is TRBV13 and J usage is TRBJ1-1; D gene unclear. The germline CDR1 and CDR2 sequences are PRHDT and FYEKMQ (reference sequence). The CDR3 consists of 13 residues. V was shortened by 1 base and J by 10 bases, with 13 bases between the two germline ends. The CDR3 coding sequence is TGTGCCAGCAGCTTAGAGAGGGTTCGGGGAGCTTTCTTT. Its translation is CASSLERVRGAFF.

V gene TRBV5-1 combines with J gene TRBJ2-7; 10 bases map to TRBD2. This CDR3 region has 16 residues. CDR1 and CDR2 (germline): SGHRS, YFSETQ. The trim removed 4 bases at V and 7 bases at J, leaving 14 bases unmatched. The CDR3 DNA reads TGCGCCAGCAGCCTGAACCCTAGCGGGAGCTCGTGGGAGCAGTACTTC. As protein: CASSLNPSGSSWEQYF.

This chain connects TRBV6-4 to TRBJ2-3, with 7 bases aligning to TRBD1. Germline CDR1 is MRHNA and CDR2 is SNTAGT. The CDR3 runs 14 residues. V dropped 3 bases and J dropped 4; count of bases not matched to a gene: 4. Here the CDR3 reads CASSEEGAADTQYF. CDR3 sequence (DNA): TGTGCCAGCAGTGAAGAGGGGGCGGCAGATACGCAGTATTTT.

The chain recombines TRBV4-2 with TRBJ1-4; tentative D call: TRBD1 (5 bases). Trimming stripped 4 bases from V and 7 bases from J, with 13 bases between. The CDR3 is made up of 14 amino acids. Germline V gives CDR1 LGHNA, CDR2 YNFKEQ. CDR3 in DNA: TGTGCCAGCAGCCTCCGACAGAGTGCTGAAAAACTGTTTTTT. This codes for CASSLRQSAEKLFF.

This clone was counted between two and nine times. The gene calls are TRBV5-1 and TRBJ1-1; 10 positions agree with TRBD1. Per the germline V gene, CDR1 is SGHRS and CDR2 is YFSETQ. The CDR3 loop spans 16 amino acids. After removal of 3 bases from V and 4 bases from J, the junction contained 9 bases not matched to a gene. DNA for the CDR3: TGCGCCAGCAGCTCATCGACAGGGGGCGGGAGCACTGAAGCTTTCTTT. Translated, it gives CASSSSTGGGSTEAFF.

The CDR3 bases are TGTGCCAGCAGCTTAGGAGGAATTAATGAAAAACTGTTTTTT. Amino acids: CASSLGGINEKLFF. The V and J genes are TRBV7-9 and TRBJ1-4; D remains ambiguous. Germline assignment: CDR1 SEHNR and CDR2 FQNEAQ (reference sequence). V was cut by 1 base and J by 4 bases, with 7 bases left in between. This CDR3 comprises 14 residues. Full variable domain (missing parts from reference TRBV7-9 and TRBJ1-4): DTGVSQNPRHKITKRGQNVTFRCDPISEHNRLYWYRQTLGQGPEFLTYFQNEAQLEKSRLLSDRFSAERPKGSFSTLEIQRTEQGDSAMYLCASSLGGINEKLFFGSGTQLSVL.

This clone was seen more than once but under ten times. The chain carries TRBV27 and TRBJ2-7, with 8 bases aligning to TRBD1. Losses at the gene ends were 5 bases for V and 5 bases for J; bases not matched to a gene: 8. Germline V gene data show CDR1 as MNHEY and CDR2 as SMNVEV (reference sequence). The CDR3 totals 14 residues. This CDR3 reads CASSPGQVLHEQYF. CDR3 DNA: TGTGCCAGCAGTCCGGGACAGGTGCTACACGAGCAGTACTTC.

The rearrangement joins TRBV5-1 to TRBJ2-5, with TRBD2 matching 9 bases. Trimming at V came to 5 bases and at J to 4 bases, leaving 12 bases not matched to a gene. Germline loops: CDR1 SGHRS, CDR2 YFSETQ. The CDR3 consists of 16 residues. CDR3 amino acids: CASSFYSGRRGETQYF. The CDR3 DNA sequence: TGCGCCAGCAGTTTTTATAGCGGGAGAAGGGGAGAGACCCAGTACTTC.

The CDR3 DNA reads TGTGCCAGCATCGATCGGGACAGGGCAAACTATGGCTACACCTTC. It codes for CASIDRDRANYGYTF. This chain links TRBV5-4 with TRBJ1-2; 9 nucleotides align to TRBD1. The CDR3 has 15 amino acids. Germline V lookup: CDR1 SGHNT, CDR2 YYREEE (reference sequence). Trimming cost V 6 bases and J 2 bases; bases outside gene matches: 8.

The chain has TRBV28 and TRBJ1-5; D possibly corresponds to TRBD1 (6 bases). V was shortened by 4 bases and J by 0 bases, with 13 bases between the two germline ends. Germline-derived CDR1 and CDR2 are MDHEN and SYDVKM. The CDR3 is made up of 16 amino acids. The CDR3 protein is CASSWSGANSNQPQHF. CDR3 sequence (DNA): TGTGCCAGCAGTTGGTCGGGGGCGAATAGCAATCAGCCCCAGCATTTT.

The chain uses TRBV11-3 and TRBJ2-2; 8 nucleotides line up with TRBD1. V shed 5 bases and J 1 base; nucleotides not matched to a gene: 3. This CDR3 spans 15 amino acids. Germline V gene lookup returns CDR1 SGHNT and CDR2 YENEEA. The CDR3 coding sequence is TGTGCCAGCAGCGCAGACAGGGGGAACACCGGGGAGCTGTTTTTT. It specifies CASSADRGNTGELFF.

The V call is TRBV5-6, the J call TRBJ2-2; the match to TRBD2 covers 8 bases. The CDR3 spans 17 residues. V lost 2 bases to trimming and J lost 6 bases; unmatched junction nucleotides: 12. CDR1 and CDR2 from the germline V gene are SGHDT and YYEEEE. CDR3 DNA: TGTGCCAGCAGCTTTGCAAGTAGCGGGACGGTGGCCGGGGAGCTGTTTTTT. This encodes CASSFASSGTVAGELFF.